These 8 T cell receptor beta chains came from one sample sequenced in a study of blood T cells in healthy people across ages. Sample-barcoded 5' priming and a J-beta primer mix drove a second PCR of about 6 to 12 cycles. TCRdb independently ran MiXCR on the 5' RACE reads; one entry per CDR3 protein. The table has about 1.5 million distinct CDR3 sequences, 35% to 45% seen once; the top ten hold about 4%. Sequenced: blood. The receptor set was obtained from a woman between 18 and 29 years old in good health.

This chain links TRBV20-1 with TRBJ2-1, with D perhaps assigned TRBD1 or TRBD2 (6 bases each). The germline V and J ends were trimmed by 1 base and 2 bases, with 12 bases remaining between them. The CDR3 is made up of 15 amino acids. The germline V gene encodes CDR1 DFQATT and CDR2 SNEGSKA (reference sequence). CDR3 sequence reads: CSARGARDTYNEQFF. CDR3 bases: TGCAGTGCTAGAGGGGCGCGGGACACCTACAATGAGCAGTTCTTC.

The chain carries TRBV7-2 and TRBJ1-2; 8 positions match TRBD1. V was clipped by 5 bases and J by 6 bases; unmatched bases: 11. CDR3 size: 15 residues. CDR1 and CDR2 from the germline V gene are SGHTA and FQGNSA. The CDR3 spells CASSTRTGFVDGYTF. The CDR3 nucleotides are TGTGCCAGCAGCACACGGACAGGGTTTGTCGATGGCTACACCTTC.

About this clonotype itself: This may come from a read error, since a much larger clone is one base off. The chain links TRBV12-3 or TRBV12-4 to TRBJ2-5; 7 bases map to TRBD1. This CDR3 has 16 residues. V dropped 2 bases and J dropped 11; count of bases not matched to a gene: 17. CDR3 sequence reads: CASSLNPDRVYNEQYF. For the CDR3, the DNA is TGTGCCAGCAGTTTAAATCCCGACAGGGTCTACAATGAGCAGTACTTC.

This clonotype was detected only a few times. The chain has TRBV29-1 and TRBJ2-1, with 12 positions matching TRBD2. The CDR3 loop spans 13 amino acids. The V segment lost 3 bases and the J segment 9 bases; nucleotides outside the gene matches: 3. CDR1 and CDR2 from the germline V gene are SQVTM and ANQGSEA. CDR3 DNA sequence: TGCAGCGTTGACACTAGCGGGAGGTGTGAGCAGTTCTTC. It specifies CSVDTSGRCEQFF.

The chain carries TRBV7-9 and TRBJ2-7, with D unresolved. V lost 4 bases and J 1 base, leaving 8 bases between the germline ends. The CDR3 sequence is 13 residues long. CDR1 is SEHNR, CDR2 FQNEAQ, per germline (reference sequence). DNA of the CDR3: TGTGCCAGCAGCTCTCTAGAATCCTACGAGCAGTACTTC. Its translation is CASSSLESYEQYF. The entire variable domain, with the rest obtained from reference TRBV7-9 and TRBJ2-7, is as follows: DTGVSQNPRHKITKRGQNVTFRCDPISEHNRLYWYRQTLGQGPEFLTYFQNEAQLEKSRLLSDRFSAERPKGSFSTLEIQRTEQGDSAMYLCASSSLESYEQYFGPGTRLTVT.

This sequence joins TRBV4-2 and TRBJ2-1, with TRBD2 matching 8 bases. The germline gives CDR1 LGHNA, CDR2 YNFKEQ. The CDR3 consists of 15 residues. Germline trimming cut 5 bases from V and 6 bases from J; bases unmatched to any gene: 9. The DNA of the CDR3 is TGTGCCAGCAGCGCGATTAGCGGGATTGCCAATGAGCAGTTCTTC. This gives the protein CASSAISGIANEQFF.

This clonotype has a single count. The V and J genes are TRBV2 and TRBJ1-1, with unresolved D. This CDR3 has 13 residues. CDR1 and CDR2 (germline): SNHLY, FYNNEI. Trimming removed 5 bases from V and 1 base from J, with 8 bases in between. CDR3 residues: CASSKHPNTEAFF. The CDR3 DNA reads as TGTGCCAGCAGTAAACACCCGAACACTGAAGCTTTCTTT.

The table lists this clonotype with a few counts. The genes are TRBV6-2 or TRBV6-3 and TRBJ2-7, with 12 nucleotides matching TRBD2. CDR1 and CDR2 (germline): MNHEY, SVGEGT. The CDR3 contains 18 residues. V shed 2 bases and J 7 bases; nucleotides not matched to a gene: 15. This CDR3 reads CASSYPTSGRISGNEQYF. The CDR3 nucleotides are TGTGCCAGCAGTTACCCCACTAGCGGGAGGATATCTGGCAATGAGCAGTACTTC.